One and the same sample provided the 2 T cell receptor beta chains below, sequenced in a study of vaccination and CD4 T cells after COVID-19. These receptors are not linked to any known antigen. Treatment noted: roughly ten-day PBMC culture with coronavirus spike peptide pools or control peptides (ViraFEST assay). Gathering of the CD4+ T cells, from the unexposed donor, took place before the COVID-19 pandemic (2011-2018). Cultured CD4+ T-cell DNA underwent Oncomine TCR Beta short-read sequencing. A single record per CDR3 protein comes from TCRdb applying MiXCR to the PCR reads. The top ten clones hold 30% to 45% of a sample with 9,000 to 9,500 distinct CDR3 sequences, under 35% of them seen once. Sequenced sample: CD4+ T cells from blood, cultured in vitro. The receptors originated from a human donor in good health.

The chain recombines TRBV10-1 with TRBJ1-2; 8 nucleotides align to TRBD1. There are 14 residues in the CDR3. V was pared by 6 bases and J by 8 bases, with 11 bases of the junction left unmatched. In germline, CDR1 is WNHNN, CDR2 SYGVQD (reference sequence). CDR3 sequence reads: CASSPRQGIGGYTF. CDR3 DNA sequence: TGCGCCAGCAGCCCGAGACAGGGGATTGGAGGCTACACCTTC.

A few counts support this clonotype. The chain carries TRBV7-9 and TRBJ1-6, with 7 bases matching TRBD1. The V and J ends lost 5 bases and 11 bases, in that order; junction bases with no gene match: 9. The CDR3 has 14 amino acids. The germline V gene has CDR1 SEHNR and CDR2 FQNEAQ (reference sequence). In DNA form, the CDR3 reads TGTGCCAGCAGCACCTACCGACAGGGTACACCCCTCCACTTT. Translating it yields CASSTYRQGTPLHF.